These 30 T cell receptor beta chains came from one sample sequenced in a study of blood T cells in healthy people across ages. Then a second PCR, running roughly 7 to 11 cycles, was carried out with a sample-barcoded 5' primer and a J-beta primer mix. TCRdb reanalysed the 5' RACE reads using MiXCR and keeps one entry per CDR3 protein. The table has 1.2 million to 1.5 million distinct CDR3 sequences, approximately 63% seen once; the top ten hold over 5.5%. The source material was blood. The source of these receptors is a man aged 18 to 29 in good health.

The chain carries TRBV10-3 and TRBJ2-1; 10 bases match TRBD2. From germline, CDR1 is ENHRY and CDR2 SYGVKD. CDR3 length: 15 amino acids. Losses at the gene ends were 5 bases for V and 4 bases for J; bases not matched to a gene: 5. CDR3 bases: TGTGCCATCAGTACGAAGACTAGCGGGTACAATGAGCAGTTCTTC. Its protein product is CAISTKTSGYNEQFF.

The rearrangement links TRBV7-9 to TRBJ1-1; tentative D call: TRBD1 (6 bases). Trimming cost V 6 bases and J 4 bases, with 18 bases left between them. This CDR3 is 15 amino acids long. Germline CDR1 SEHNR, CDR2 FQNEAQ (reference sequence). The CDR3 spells CASSLEGARGTEAFF. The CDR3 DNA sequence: TGTGCCAGCAGTCTCGAGGGCGCCAGGGGCACTGAAGCTTTCTTT.

For the CDR3, the DNA is TGTGCCAGCAGTGACGACGGATACTACGAGCAGTACTTC. It is translated as CASSDDGYYEQYF. The chain couples TRBV6-2 or TRBV6-3 to TRBJ2-1; D is unresolved. The end of the DNA aligns better with TRBJ2-7, so the J call may be wrong. The CDR3 runs 13 residues. Per the germline V gene, CDR1 is MNHEY and CDR2 is SVGEGT.

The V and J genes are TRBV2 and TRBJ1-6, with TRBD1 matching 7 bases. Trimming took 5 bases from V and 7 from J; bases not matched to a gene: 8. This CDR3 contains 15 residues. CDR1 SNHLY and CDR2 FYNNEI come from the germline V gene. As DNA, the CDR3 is TGTGCCAGCAGTCCCGGACAGGTTCAAAATTCACCCCTCCACTTT. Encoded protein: CASSPGQVQNSPLHF.

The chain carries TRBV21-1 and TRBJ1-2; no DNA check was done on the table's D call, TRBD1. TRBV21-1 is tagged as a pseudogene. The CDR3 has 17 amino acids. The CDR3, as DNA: TGTGCCAGCAGCAAATTACGAAGACGCAGGGTGGGTGAGGGCTACACCTTC. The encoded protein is CASSKLRRRRVGEGYTF.

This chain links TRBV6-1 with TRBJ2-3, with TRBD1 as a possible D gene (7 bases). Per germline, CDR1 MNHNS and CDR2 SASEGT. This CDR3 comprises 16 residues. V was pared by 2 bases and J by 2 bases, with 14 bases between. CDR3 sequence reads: CASSETPRGDTDTQYF. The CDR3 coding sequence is TGTGCCAGCAGTGAAACCCCCAGGGGGGACACAGATACGCAGTATTTT.

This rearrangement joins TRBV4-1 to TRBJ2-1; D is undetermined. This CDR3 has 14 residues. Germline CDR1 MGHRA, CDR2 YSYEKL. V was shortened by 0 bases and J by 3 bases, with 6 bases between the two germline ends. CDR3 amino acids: CASSQDQGYNEQFF. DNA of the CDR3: TGCGCCAGCAGCCAAGATCAAGGCTACAATGAGCAGTTCTTC.

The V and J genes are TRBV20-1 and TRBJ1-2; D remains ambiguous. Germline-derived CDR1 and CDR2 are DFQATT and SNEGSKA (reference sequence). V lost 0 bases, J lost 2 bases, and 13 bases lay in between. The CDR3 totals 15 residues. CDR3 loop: CSARDVRGVNYGYTF. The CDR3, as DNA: TGCAGTGCTAGAGATGTGCGGGGTGTGAACTATGGCTACACCTTC.

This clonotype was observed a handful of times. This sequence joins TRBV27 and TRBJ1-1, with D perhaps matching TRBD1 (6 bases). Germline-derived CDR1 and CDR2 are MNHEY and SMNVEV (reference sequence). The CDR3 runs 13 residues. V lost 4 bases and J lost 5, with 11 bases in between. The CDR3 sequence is CASSWGGWTEAFF. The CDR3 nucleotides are TGTGCCAGCAGTTGGGGGGGCTGGACTGAAGCTTTCTTT.

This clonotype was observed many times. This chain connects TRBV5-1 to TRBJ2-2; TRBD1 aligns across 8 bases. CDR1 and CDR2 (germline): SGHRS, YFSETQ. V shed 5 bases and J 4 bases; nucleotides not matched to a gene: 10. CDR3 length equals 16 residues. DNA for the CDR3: TGCGCCAGCAGATCCGTGACCGGACAGGGCACCGGGGAGCTGTTTTTT. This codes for CASRSVTGQGTGELFF.

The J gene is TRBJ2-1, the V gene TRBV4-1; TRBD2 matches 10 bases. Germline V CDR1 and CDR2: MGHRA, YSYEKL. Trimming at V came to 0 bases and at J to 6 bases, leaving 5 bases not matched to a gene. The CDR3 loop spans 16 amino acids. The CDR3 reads CASSQEGTSAGNEQFF. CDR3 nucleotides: TGCGCCAGCAGCCAAGAGGGGACTAGCGCCGGCAATGAGCAGTTCTTC.

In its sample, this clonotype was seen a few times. CDR3 in DNA: TGTGCCAGCAGCCAAGACAATAGCGGGAGATCTTACAATGAGCAGTTCTTC. Translation gives CASSQDNSGRSYNEQFF. The V call is TRBV3-1, the J call TRBJ2-1; 9 nucleotides align to TRBD2. Germline V gives CDR1 LGHDT, CDR2 YNNKEL (reference sequence). Trimming removed 0 bases from V and 4 bases from J; junction bases left unmatched: 7. This CDR3 has 17 amino acids.

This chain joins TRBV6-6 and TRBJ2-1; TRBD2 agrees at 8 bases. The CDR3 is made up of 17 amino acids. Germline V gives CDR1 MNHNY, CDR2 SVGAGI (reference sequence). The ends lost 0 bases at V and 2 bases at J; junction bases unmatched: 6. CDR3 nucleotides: TGTGCCAGCAGTTACTCACCGGGACTAGGCCCCTACAATGAGCAGTTCTTC. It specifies CASSYSPGLGPYNEQFF.

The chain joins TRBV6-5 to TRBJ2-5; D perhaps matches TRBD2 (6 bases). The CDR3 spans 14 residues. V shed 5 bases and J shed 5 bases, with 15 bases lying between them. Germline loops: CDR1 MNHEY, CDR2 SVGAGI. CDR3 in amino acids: CASSNGGFRETQYF. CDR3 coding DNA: TGTGCCAGCAGTAATGGGGGGTTTAGGGAGACCCAGTACTTC.

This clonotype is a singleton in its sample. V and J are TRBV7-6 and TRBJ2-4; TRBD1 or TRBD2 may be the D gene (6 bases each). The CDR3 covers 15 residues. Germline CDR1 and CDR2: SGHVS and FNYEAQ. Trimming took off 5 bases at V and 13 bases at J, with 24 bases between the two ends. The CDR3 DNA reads TGTGCCAGCAGCCAGGGGCGGGGCATCGGTGACCTGCAGTACTTC. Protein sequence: CASSQGRGIGDLQYF.

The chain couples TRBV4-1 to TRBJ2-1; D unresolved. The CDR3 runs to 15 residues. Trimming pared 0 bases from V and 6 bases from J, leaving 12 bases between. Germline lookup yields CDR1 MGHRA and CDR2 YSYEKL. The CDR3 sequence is CASSQEQASGNEQFF. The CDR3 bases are TGCGCCAGCAGCCAAGAGCAGGCCTCGGGCAATGAGCAGTTCTTC.

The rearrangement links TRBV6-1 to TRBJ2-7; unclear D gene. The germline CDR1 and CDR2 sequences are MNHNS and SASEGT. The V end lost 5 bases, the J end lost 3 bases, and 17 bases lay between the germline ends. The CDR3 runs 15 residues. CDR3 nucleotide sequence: TGTGCCAGCAGTTTGGACGCAGCCAACCACTACGAGCAGTACTTC. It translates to CASSLDAANHYEQYF.

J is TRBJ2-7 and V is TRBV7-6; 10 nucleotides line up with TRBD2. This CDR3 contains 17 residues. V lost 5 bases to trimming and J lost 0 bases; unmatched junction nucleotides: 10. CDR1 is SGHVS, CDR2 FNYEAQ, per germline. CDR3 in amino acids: CASSGGASGRGSYEQYF. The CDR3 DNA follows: TGTGCCAGCAGCGGGGGGGCTAGCGGGAGAGGCTCCTACGAGCAGTACTTC.

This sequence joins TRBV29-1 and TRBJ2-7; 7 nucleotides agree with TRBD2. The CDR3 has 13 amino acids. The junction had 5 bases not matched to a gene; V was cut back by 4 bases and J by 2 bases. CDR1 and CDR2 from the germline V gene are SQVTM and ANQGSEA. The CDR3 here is CSVVASGTYEQYF. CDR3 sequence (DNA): TGCAGCGTTGTCGCTAGCGGAACCTACGAGCAGTACTTC.

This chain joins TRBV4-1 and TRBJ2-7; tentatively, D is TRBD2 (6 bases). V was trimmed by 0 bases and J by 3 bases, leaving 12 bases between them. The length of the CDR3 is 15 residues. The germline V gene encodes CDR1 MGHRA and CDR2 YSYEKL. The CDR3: CASSQDSSEIYEQYF. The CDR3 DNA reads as TGCGCCAGCAGCCAAGACTCTAGCGAGATCTACGAGCAGTACTTC.

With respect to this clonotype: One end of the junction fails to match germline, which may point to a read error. The CDR3 reads CASSFVAGSEQYF. The DNA for the CDR3 is TGTGCTAGCAGCTTCGTAGCGGGGAGTGAGCAGTACTTC. The chain links TRBV7-7 to TRBJ2-7, with 8 bases that match TRBD2. There are 13 residues in the CDR3. CDR1 is SSHAT, CDR2 FNYEAQ, per germline (reference sequence).

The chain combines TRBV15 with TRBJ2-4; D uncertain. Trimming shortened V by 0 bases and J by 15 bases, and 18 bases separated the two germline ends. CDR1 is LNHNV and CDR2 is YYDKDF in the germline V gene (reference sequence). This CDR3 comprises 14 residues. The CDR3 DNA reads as TGTGCCACCAGCAGAGATTTGGAAGCTAGGTTAGGGTACTTC. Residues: CATSRDLEARLGYF. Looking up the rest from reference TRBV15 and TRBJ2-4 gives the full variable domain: DAMVIQNPRYQVTQFGKPVTLSCSQTLNHNVMYWYQQKSSQAPKLLFHYYDKDFNNEADTPDNFQSRRPNTSFCFLDIRSPGLGDTAMYLCATSRDLEARLGYFGAGTRLSVL.

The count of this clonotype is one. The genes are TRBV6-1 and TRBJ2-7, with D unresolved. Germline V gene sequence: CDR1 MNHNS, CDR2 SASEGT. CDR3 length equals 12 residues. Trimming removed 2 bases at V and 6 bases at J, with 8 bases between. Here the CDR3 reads CASSESWFEQYF. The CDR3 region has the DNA TGTGCCAGCAGTGAATCGTGGTTCGAGCAGTACTTC.

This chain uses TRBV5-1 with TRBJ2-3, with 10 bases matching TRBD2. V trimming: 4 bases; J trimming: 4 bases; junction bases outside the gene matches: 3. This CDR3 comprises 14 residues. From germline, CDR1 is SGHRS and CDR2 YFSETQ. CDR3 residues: CASSAAGGPDTQYF. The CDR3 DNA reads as TGCGCCAGCAGCGCAGCGGGAGGGCCAGATACGCAGTATTTT.

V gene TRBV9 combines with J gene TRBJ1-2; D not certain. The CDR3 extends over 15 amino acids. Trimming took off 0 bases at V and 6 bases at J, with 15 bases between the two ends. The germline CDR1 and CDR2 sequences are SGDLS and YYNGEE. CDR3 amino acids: CASSVAPGKADGYTF. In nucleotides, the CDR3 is TGTGCCAGCAGCGTAGCCCCCGGTAAGGCAGATGGCTACACCTTC.

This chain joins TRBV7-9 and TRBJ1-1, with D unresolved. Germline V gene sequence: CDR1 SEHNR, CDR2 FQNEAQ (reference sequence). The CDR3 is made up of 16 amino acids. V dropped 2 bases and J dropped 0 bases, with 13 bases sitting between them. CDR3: CASSLWVGPMNTEAFF. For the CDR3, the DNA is TGTGCCAGCAGCTTATGGGTAGGGCCAATGAACACTGAAGCTTTCTTT. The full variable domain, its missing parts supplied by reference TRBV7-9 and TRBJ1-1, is DTGVSQNPRHKITKRGQNVTFRCDPISEHNRLYWYRQTLGQGPEFLTYFQNEAQLEKSRLLSDRFSAERPKGSFSTLEIQRTEQGDSAMYLCASSLWVGPMNTEAFFGQGTRLTVV.

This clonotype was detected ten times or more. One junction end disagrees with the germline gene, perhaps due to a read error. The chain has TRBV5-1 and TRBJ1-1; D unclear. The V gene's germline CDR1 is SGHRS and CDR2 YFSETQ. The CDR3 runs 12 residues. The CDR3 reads CASSFGNTEAFF. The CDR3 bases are TGTGCCAGCAGCTTCGGGAACACTGAAGCTTTCTTT.

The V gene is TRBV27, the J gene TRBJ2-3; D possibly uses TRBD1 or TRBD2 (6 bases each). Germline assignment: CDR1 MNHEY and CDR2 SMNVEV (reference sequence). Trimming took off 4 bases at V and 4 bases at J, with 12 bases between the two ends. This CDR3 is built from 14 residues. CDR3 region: CASSSEGGADTQYF. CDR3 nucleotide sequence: TGTGCCAGCAGTTCTGAGGGGGGTGCAGATACGCAGTATTTT.

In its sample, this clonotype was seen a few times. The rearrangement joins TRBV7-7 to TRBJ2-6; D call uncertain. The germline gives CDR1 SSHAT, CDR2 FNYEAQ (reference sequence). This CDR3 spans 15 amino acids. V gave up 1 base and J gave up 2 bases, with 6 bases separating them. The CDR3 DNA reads TGTGCCAGCAGCTTAGGACTCCCTGGGGCCAACGTCCTGACTTTC. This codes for CASSLGLPGANVLTF.

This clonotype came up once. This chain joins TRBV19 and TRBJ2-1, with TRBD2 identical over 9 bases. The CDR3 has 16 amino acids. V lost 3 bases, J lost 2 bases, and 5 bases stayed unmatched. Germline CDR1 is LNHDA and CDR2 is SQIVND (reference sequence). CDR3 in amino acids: CASSINIAGAYNEQFF. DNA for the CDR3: TGTGCCAGTAGTATTAACATAGCGGGGGCCTACAATGAGCAGTTCTTC.